What follows are 27 T cell receptor beta chains derived from one specimen sequenced in a study of cytomegalovirus exposure and HLA in healthy donors. 13 Jbeta primers and 60 Vbeta primers were used for the PCR. TCRdb's table, derived via immunoSEQ multiplex PCR, lists solely in-frame clones and lacks some. The profile covers over 150,000 clones, with approximately 67% appearing a single time and around 4.5% taken by the ten largest. The material sequenced was PBMCs. The receptors shown here come from a woman between 18 and 29 years old in good health and CMV-seropositive.

The J gene is TRBJ1-2, the V gene TRBV29-1, with 9 bases fitting TRBD1. The length of the CDR3 is 15 residues. Germline assignment: CDR1 SQVTM and CDR2 ANQGSEA. With 4 bases clipped from V and 5 bases from J, the junction kept 11 bases outside the gene matches. In DNA, the CDR3 is TGCAGCGTTGTCTCCGGGACAGGGATGTCATATGGCTACACCTTC. Translated, it gives CSVVSGTGMSYGYTF.

The chain recombines TRBV7-2 with TRBJ2-5; D is uncertain. Trimming removed 5 bases at V and 5 bases at J, with 15 bases between. Germline V CDR1 and CDR2: SGHTA, FQGNSA. This CDR3 contains 14 residues. This chain's CDR3 is CASSPGFSMETQYF. Here the CDR3 DNA reads TGTGCCAGCAGCCCCGGTTTTAGCATGGAGACCCAGTACTTC.

This chain uses TRBV27 with TRBJ1-2; 7 positions match TRBD1. Trimming removed 5 bases from V and 4 bases from J; junction bases left unmatched: 4. Germline loops: CDR1 MNHEY, CDR2 SMNVEV (reference sequence). The CDR3 length is 13 residues. Here the CDR3 reads CASSAQGVYGYTF. Here the CDR3 DNA reads TGTGCCAGCAGTGCTCAGGGGGTCTATGGCTACACCTTC.

The rearrangement links TRBV4-2 to TRBJ1-2, with D unresolved. V gave up 1 base and J gave up 8 bases, with 11 bases separating them. Germline CDR1 is LGHNA and CDR2 is YNFKEQ. The CDR3 is made up of 13 amino acids. CDR3 coding DNA: TGTGCCAGCAGCCAAGTGTTCTGGGCGGGCTACACCTTC. Protein sequence: CASSQVFWAGYTF.

The chain's CDR3 is CASSGRTGYGYTF. The CDR3 nucleotides read TGTGCCAGCAGTGGCCGGACAGGCTATGGCTACACCTTC. The chain employs TRBV6-1 and TRBJ1-2, with 7 bases fitting TRBD1. Germline CDR1 reads MNHNS; CDR2 reads SASEGT. The CDR3 is made up of 13 amino acids. Germline trimming cut 4 bases from V and 4 bases from J; bases unmatched to any gene: 3.

This chain links TRBV5-6 with TRBJ1-1, with 7 nucleotides matching TRBD1. In germline, CDR1 is SGHDT, CDR2 YYEEEE. V dropped 4 bases and J dropped 4; count of bases not matched to a gene: 7. There are 14 residues in the CDR3. CDR3: CASSRGQYPTEAFF. The DNA of the CDR3 is TGTGCCAGCAGCCGGGGACAGTACCCCACTGAAGCTTTCTTT.

The V and J genes are TRBV7-9 and TRBJ2-7; weak D call: TRBD1 (5 bases). V lost 5 bases and J lost 7, with 18 bases in between. Germline assignment: CDR1 SEHNR and CDR2 FQNEAQ (reference sequence). This CDR3 is 14 amino acids long. The DNA of the CDR3 is TGTGCCAGCAGCCCCGCAGGGCAAGAGAGGGAGCAGTACTTC. It specifies CASSPAGQEREQYF.

The rearrangement links TRBV9 to TRBJ1-1; D remains ambiguous. The CDR3 spans 13 residues. Trimming stripped 7 bases from V and 0 bases from J, with 10 bases between. Germline CDR1 reads SGDLS; CDR2 reads YYNGEE. The CDR3 DNA reads as TGTGCCAGCGGGAGGGCCATGAACACTGAAGCTTTCTTT. Its protein is CASGRAMNTEAFF.

V and J are TRBV28 and TRBJ2-7; D unclear. The CDR3 extends over 12 amino acids. Germline loops: CDR1 MDHEN, CDR2 SYDVKM. V was shortened by 4 bases and J by 4 bases, with 8 bases between the two germline ends. CDR3 in amino acids: CASSSHGYEQYF. The DNA of the CDR3 is TGTGCCAGCAGTTCCCACGGTTACGAGCAGTACTTC.

The rearrangement uses TRBV27 and TRBJ2-1; D not certain. With 5 bases removed from V and 0 bases from J, the gap between germline ends came to 17 bases. Per germline, CDR1 MNHEY and CDR2 SMNVEV (reference sequence). The CDR3 extends over 17 amino acids. The CDR3: CASSPNRLLSSYNEQFF. In nucleotides, the CDR3 is TGTGCCAGCAGTCCCAATCGACTCCTTAGCTCCTACAATGAGCAGTTCTTC.

The chain recombines TRBV15 with TRBJ2-1; the D is unclear. The CDR3 has 15 residues. Germline loops: CDR1 LNHNV, CDR2 YYDKDF (reference sequence). Trimming took 0 bases from V and 0 from J, leaving 6 bases between them. CDR3 coding DNA: TGTGCCACCAGCAGAGACGGCGGCTCCTACAATGAGCAGTTCTTC. Translation: CATSRDGGSYNEQFF.

The rearrangement joins TRBV7-8 to TRBJ2-1, with 9 bases aligning to TRBD2. V lost 2 bases, J lost 0 bases, and 14 bases stayed unmatched. The length of the CDR3 is 20 residues. Germline loops: CDR1 SGHVS, CDR2 FQNEAQ. The CDR3 nucleotides read TGTGCCAGCAGCTTACGAGGGACTAGCTTTATAAGGAGCTCCTACAATGAGCAGTTCTTC. Translated, it gives CASSLRGTSFIRSSYNEQFF.

The sample holds many counts of this clone. The J gene is TRBJ2-2, the V gene TRBV6-1, with TRBD2 matching over 8 bases. With V trimmed by 4 bases and J by 0 bases, 1 base remained unmatched. The CDR3 length is 15 residues. Germline V gene data show CDR1 as MNHNS and CDR2 as SASEGT. CDR3: CASSGSGTNTGELFF. The CDR3 region has the DNA TGTGCCAGCAGTGGTAGCGGGACGAACACCGGGGAGCTGTTTTTT.

The chain combines TRBV5-4 with TRBJ2-2; maybe TRBD1 (5 bases). The ends were cut back, 2 bases at V and 3 bases at J, with 17 bases in the middle. The CDR3 totals 17 residues. Looked up from germline, CDR1 is SGHNT and CDR2 is YYREEE (reference sequence). The CDR3 reads CASSFSGSLTDTGELFF. CDR3 bases: TGTGCCAGCAGCTTCTCAGGGTCCCTAACGGACACCGGGGAGCTGTTTTTT.

V gene TRBV27 combines with J gene TRBJ1-3; weak D call: TRBD1 (5 bases). The CDR3 totals 14 residues. Germline V gives CDR1 MNHEY, CDR2 SMNVEV (reference sequence). The V end was cut by 6 bases, the J end by 0 bases, with 9 bases between. CDR3 sequence: CASREGYSGNTIYF. Written as DNA, the CDR3 is TGTGCCAGCAGGGAGGGGTACTCTGGAAACACCATATATTTT.

This chain links TRBV7-9 with TRBJ2-2, with D uncertain. Looked up from germline, CDR1 is SEHNR and CDR2 is FQNEAQ (reference sequence). This CDR3 spans 13 amino acids. V dropped 3 bases and J dropped 5 bases, with 7 bases sitting between them. The CDR3 protein is CASSFHSTGELFF. Here the CDR3 DNA reads TGTGCCAGCAGCTTCCACTCAACCGGGGAGCTGTTTTTT. The full variable domain, with the rest looked up from reference TRBV7-9 and TRBJ2-2, is DTGVSQNPRHKITKRGQNVTFRCDPISEHNRLYWYRQTLGQGPEFLTYFQNEAQLEKSRLLSDRFSAERPKGSFSTLEIQRTEQGDSAMYLCASSFHSTGELFFGEGSRLTVL.

The V gene is TRBV18, the J gene TRBJ1-5, with D possibly matching TRBD1 (5 bases). This CDR3 comprises 17 residues. Germline V gene lookup returns CDR1 KGHSH and CDR2 LQKENI. V gave up 1 base and J gave up 2 bases, with 15 bases separating them. The CDR3 region is CASSPLPKMTGNQPQHF. The CDR3 DNA follows: TGTGCCAGCTCACCACTCCCTAAAATGACAGGCAATCAGCCCCAGCATTTT.

In its sample, this clone was seen a few times. J is TRBJ1-5 and V is TRBV19; TRBD1 might be the D (6 bases). V gave up 4 bases and J gave up 1 base, with 11 bases separating them. This CDR3 has 15 amino acids. Germline CDR1 LNHDA, CDR2 SQIVND (reference sequence). This chain's CDR3 is CASSTTGLSNQPQHF. The CDR3 DNA is TGTGCCAGTAGTACTACAGGGTTAAGCAATCAGCCCCAGCATTTT.

The rearrangement uses TRBV11-2 and TRBJ2-3; 11 bases line up with TRBD1. The CDR3 runs 15 residues. V was pared by 8 bases and J by 6 bases, with 10 bases of the junction left unmatched. The germline CDR1 and CDR2 sequences are SGHAT and FQNNGV. The CDR3 here is CASGSEDRGLDTQYF. The CDR3 DNA sequence: TGTGCCAGCGGATCCGAGGACAGGGGGCTGGATACGCAGTATTTT.

This chain links TRBV6-4 with TRBJ2-3, with 11 bases that match TRBD2. V was clipped by 3 bases and J by 2 bases; unmatched bases: 1. The CDR3 is made up of 15 amino acids. Germline V gene data show CDR1 as MRHNA and CDR2 as SNTAGT. CDR3 nucleotides: TGTGCCAGCAGTGAGACTAGCGGGATCACAGATACGCAGTATTTT. As protein: CASSETSGITDTQYF.

This clone was seen only a few times. One end of the junction does not line up with germline, which may come from a read error. V usage is TRBV30 and J usage is TRBJ2-4, with 7 bases matching TRBD1. The CDR3 is 14 residues long. In germline, CDR1 is GTSNPN, CDR2 SVGIG (reference sequence). DNA of the CDR3: TGTGCCTGGAGTGTATTAACTGGACAGGTGAAAGTGGGCTTC. Amino acids: CAWSVLTGQVKVGF.

This chain uses TRBV7-3 with TRBJ2-1; 7 positions match TRBD2. This CDR3 comprises 16 residues. With 4 bases clipped from V and 5 bases from J, the junction kept 11 bases outside the gene matches. CDR1 is SGHTA, CDR2 FQGTGA, per germline. DNA for the CDR3: TGTGCCAGCAGCTCCTCCCCGGGACTAACCCACAATGAGCAGTTCTTC. Translation: CASSSSPGLTHNEQFF.

On this clone itself: One end of the junction does not line up with germline, which may come from a read error. The chain links TRBV2 to TRBJ1-1; D unclear. CDR3 length equals 12 residues. CDR1 is SNHLY, CDR2 FYNNEI, per germline. The DNA of the CDR3 is TGTGCCAGCAGTGAGTGGTTGACTGGAGCTTTCTTT. Translation: CASSEWLTGAFF.

The rearrangement uses TRBV21-1 and TRBJ2-1; TRBD2 reflects the table's D call only, with no check against the DNA. TRBV21-1 is designated a pseudogene. CDR3 length: 16 residues. CDR3 sequence reads: CASTLNPGGVYNEQFF. The CDR3 DNA reads TGTGCCAGCACCCTAAACCCGGGGGGAGTCTACAATGAGCAGTTCTTC.

The V call is TRBV27, the J call TRBJ2-1; 11 bases are shared with TRBD2. This CDR3 region has 15 residues. In germline, CDR1 is MNHEY, CDR2 SMNVEV (reference sequence). The trim removed 6 bases at V and 7 bases at J, leaving 8 bases unmatched. The CDR3, as DNA: TGTGCCAGCAGCAAGACTAGCGGGATCGTGAATGAGCAGTTCTTC. Protein: CASSKTSGIVNEQFF.

A word on this clone: This CDR3 is missing its conserved last phenylalanine or tryptophan, likely due to a read error. The V call is TRBV6-6, the J call TRBJ1-1; D gene uncertain. V shed 7 bases and J shed 4 bases, with 19 bases lying between them. The CDR3 consists of 15 residues. Germline V gene data show CDR1 as MNHNY and CDR2 as SVGAGI (reference sequence). Written as DNA, the CDR3 is TGTGCCAGCACCCCTCCCTTCCGGTTGGGCACTGAAGCTTTCCTT. It specifies CASTPPFRLGTEAFL.

This clone has only a few counts. V and J are TRBV4-1 and TRBJ1-5, with D perhaps matching TRBD1 (5 bases). Germline CDR1 and CDR2: MGHRA and YSYEKL. The germline V and J ends were trimmed by 1 base and 4 bases, with 11 bases remaining between them. The CDR3 has 15 amino acids. CDR3 region: CASSQVLGGNQPQHF. Here the CDR3 DNA reads TGCGCCAGCAGCCAAGTCTTGGGGGGGAATCAGCCCCAGCATTTT.